This is a list of T cell receptor beta chains from one sample in a study of cytomegalovirus exposure and HLA in healthy donors. The protocol was immunoSEQ multiplex PCR, while the TCRdb copy is restricted to in-frame clones and leaves out a portion. The profile shows approximately 93,000 clones, 55% to 70% of them singletons. Sequencing was done on a sample of PBMCs. These receptors were taken from a boy between 10 and 17 years old in good health and CMV-seropositive. The CDR3 runs from the conserved cysteine through the conserved F or W. A D gene is named only where the DNA matches it firmly. Rows give clone size only sometimes, using once, few, many, or a class for an expanded clone.

V	D	size	J	CDR3	DNA
TRBV4-2	.	.	TRBJ2-1	CASSQDRGREQFF	TGTGCCAGCAGCCAAGATAGAGGAAGAGAGCAGTTCTTC
TRBV2	TRBD2	.	TRBJ2-1	CATPPLAGVNEQFF	TGTGCCACGCCGCCCCTCGCGGGAGTTAATGAGCAGTTCTTC
TRBV5-6	TRBD1	.	TRBJ1-6	CASRYRGISSYNSPLHF	TGTGCCAGCAGGTACAGGGGGATCAGCTCCTATAATTCACCCCTCCACTTT
TRBV30	TRBD1	.	TRBJ1-2	CAWINDRGGPYGYPF	TGTGCCTGGATCAACGACAGGGGAGGCCCCTATGGCTACCCCTTC
TRBV4-2	.	few	TRBJ1-4	CASSLQATGTNEKLFF	TGTGCCAGCAGCCTCCAAGCTACAGGAACTAATGAAAAACTGTTTTTT
TRBV11-2	TRBD1	.	TRBJ2-5	CASSSRRQGRQTQYF	TGTGCCAGCAGCTCACGGAGACAGGGTCGCCAGACCCAGTACTTC
TRBV30	TRBD1	.	TRBJ1-1	CAWSPGQGVVNTEAFF	TGTGCCTGGAGCCCGGGACAGGGAGTGGTGAACACTGAAGCTTTCTTT
TRBV5-1	TRBD1	.	TRBJ2-7	CASNRMGQAADEQYF	TGCGCCAGCAACCGAATGGGACAGGCAGCGGACGAGCAGTACTTC
TRBV19	.	few	TRBJ2-6	CASSRVSGANVLTF	TGTGCCAGTAGTCGAGTTTCTGGGGCCAACGTCCTGACTTTC
TRBV6-5	TRBD1	few	TRBJ2-5	CASSSTGGEETQYF	TGTGCCAGCAGTTCTACAGGGGGCGAAGAGACCCAGTACTTC
TRBV7-6	.	.	TRBJ2-7	CASSLVSQNEQYF	TGTGCCAGCAGCTTAGTGAGCCAAAACGAGCAGTACTTC
TRBV29-1	TRBD1	.	TRBJ1-3	CSVEDFRQGISGNTIYF	TGCAGCGTTGAAGATTTCAGACAGGGTATTTCTGGAAACACCATATATTTT
TRBV5-6	.	.	TRBJ1-4	CASSFGGTEKLFF	TGTGCCAGCAGCTTCGGGGGTACCGAAAAACTGTTTTTT
TRBV6-6	.	.	TRBJ1-2	CASSYSSGSRGYTF	TGTGCCAGCAGTTACTCTAGCGGGTCTCGTGGCTACACCTTC
TRBV2	.	.	TRBJ2-2	CASSVRMNTGELFF	TGTGCCAGCAGTGTCAGAATGAACACCGGGGAGCTGTTTTTT
TRBV6-5	.	once	TRBJ2-7	CASSTALGVNEQYF	TGTGCCAGCAGTACTGCCTTGGGCGTCAACGAGCAGTACTTC
TRBV7-9	TRBD2	.	TRBJ2-1	CASSRFAGTRDRNEQFF	TGTGCCAGCAGCCGATTTGCCGGGACTAGGGATCGGAATGAGCAGTTCTTC
TRBV5-1	TRBD2	.	TRBJ2-1	CASSLNAASGVYNEQFF	TGCGCCAGCAGCTTAAACGCGGCTAGCGGGGTCTACAATGAGCAGTTCTTC
TRBV19	TRBD2	.	TRBJ2-7	CASSISGGWYEQYF	TGTGCCAGTAGTATAAGCGGGGGCTGGTACGAGCAGTACTTC
TRBV5-8	.	.	TRBJ1-4	CASSLWRIGEKLFF	TGTGCCAGCAGCTTGTGGAGAATAGGAGAAAAACTGTTTTTT
TRBV5-1	TRBD1	.	TRBJ2-1	CASSSQGAHNEQFF	TGCGCCAGCAGCTCGCAGGGGGCGCACAATGAGCAGTTCTTC
TRBV5-1	.	.	TRBJ2-1	CASSKESVNEQFF	TGCGCCAGCAGCAAAGAATCGGTTAATGAGCAGTTCTTC
TRBV5-1	TRBD1	few	TRBJ1-2	CASSLMTGVEGYTF	TGCGCCAGCAGCTTGATGACAGGGGTGGAAGGCTACACCTTC
TRBV6-1	.	once	TRBJ1-5	CASSGHSINQPQHF	TGTGCCAGCAGTGGACACTCCATAAATCAGCCCCAGCATTTT
TRBV6-5	.	.	TRBJ2-3	CASSPQMSTDTQYF	TGTGCCAGCAGTCCACAGATGAGCACAGATACGCAGTATTTT
TRBV6-6	.	few	TRBJ2-7	CASSSNSDSYEQYF	TGTGCCAGCAGCTCGAACTCCGACTCCTACGAGCAGTACTTC
TRBV7-3	.	.	TRBJ2-5	CASSLTVQETQYF	TGTGCCAGCAGCTTAACCGTACAAGAGACCCAGTACTTC
TRBV15	TRBD1	.	TRBJ1-4	CATSRGRTGSVSSANEKLFF	TGTGCCACCAGCAGAGGAAGGACAGGAAGTGTGTCGTCGGCTAATGAAAAACTGTTTTTT
TRBV27	TRBD1	few	TRBJ1-6	CASSTAGGSPLHF	TGTGCCAGCAGTACTGCAGGGGGTTCACCCCTCCACTTT
TRBV23-1	.	.	TRBJ2-1	CASSPLQGRTYNEQFF	TGCGCCAGCAGTCCCCTGCAGGGCCGAACCTACAATGAGCAGTTCTTC
TRBV27	TRBD1	.	TRBJ1-2	CASSSGTGVGYGYTF	TGTGCCAGCAGTTCTGGGACAGGGGTTGGATATGGCTACACCTTC
TRBV4-2	TRBD2	.	TRBJ2-1	CASSQSAAGNLPEQFF	TGTGCCAGCAGCCAATCTGCAGCGGGAAATCTCCCTGAGCAGTTCTTC
TRBV9	.	.	TRBJ1-4	CASSGTYVDEKLFF	TGTGCCAGCAGCGGGACATACGTGGATGAAAAACTGTTTTTT
TRBV11-2	.	.	TRBJ1-5	CASSLDSGSSNQPQHF	TGTGCCAGCAGCTTAGATTCGGGGTCGAGCAATCAGCCCCAGCATTTT
TRBV7-9	.	.	TRBJ1-2	CASSLRGAGQANYGYTF	TGTGCCAGCAGCCTTAGGGGCGCAGGGCAAGCTAACTATGGCTACACCTTC
TRBV7-9	.	few	TRBJ2-6	CASFPGFGANVLTF	TGTGCCAGCTTTCCAGGGTTCGGGGCCAACGTCCTGACTTTC
TRBV28	TRBD2	.	TRBJ2-5	CASSSEALADLYQETQYF	TGTGCCAGCAGTTCTGAGGCTCTAGCGGACCTGTACCAAGAGACCCAGTACTTC
TRBV4-1	.	.	TRBJ1-1	CASSQAQGFMNTEAFF	TGCGCCAGCAGCCAAGCCCAGGGCTTCATGAACACTGAAGCTTTCTTT
TRBV29-1	.	few	TRBJ2-2	CSVEDGRANTGELFF	TGCAGCGTTGAGGATGGCAGGGCGAACACCGGGGAGCTGTTTTTT
TRBV2	.	few	TRBJ1-2	CASRGQIDYGYTF	TGTGCCAGCAGAGGACAGATCGATTATGGCTACACCTTC
TRBV19	.	.	TRBJ2-7	CASSLGSGSYEQYF	TGTGCCAGTTCCCTTGGGAGCGGCTCCTACGAGCAGTACTTC